Presented here are 27 T cell receptor beta chains from one specimen sequenced in a study of type 1 regulatory T cells. Using its own MiXCR run on the reads, TCRdb lists one record per CDR3 protein. The table lists about 97,000 distinct CDR3 sequences, about a third of them singletons, with about 2% in the top ten. The source material was CD4+ T cells, either the whole sample or a sorted fraction (not recorded which). The receptors were sampled from a human donor in good health.

There are a few counts of this clonotype. This rearrangement joins TRBV20-1 to TRBJ1-2; D is perhaps TRBD1 (6 bases). The CDR3 totals 13 residues. Germline CDR1 reads DFQATT; CDR2 reads SNEGSKA (reference sequence). V lost 3 bases and J lost 2, with 10 bases in between. CDR3 DNA sequence: TGCAGTGCTAGTCAGGGGATGAACTATGGCTACACCTTC. It translates to CSASQGMNYGYTF.

The chain carries TRBV7-9 and TRBJ2-1, with a possible D match to TRBD2 (6 bases). The germline V gene encodes CDR1 SEHNR and CDR2 FQNEAQ (reference sequence). The CDR3 has 15 residues. V lost 2 bases and J 12 bases, leaving 20 bases between the germline ends. CDR3 protein: CASSLPTGDSVGQFF. The CDR3 nucleotides read TGTGCCAGCAGCTTACCCACGGGAGATTCAGTGGGGCAGTTCTTC.

The J gene is TRBJ2-7, the V gene TRBV20-1, with a possible D match to TRBD1 (7 bases). The CDR3 length is 13 residues. V lost 0 bases and J 6 bases, leaving 12 bases between the germline ends. Germline CDR1 DFQATT, CDR2 SNEGSKA (reference sequence). CDR3 residues: CSARESQGGEQYF. The DNA of the CDR3 is TGCAGTGCTAGAGAGTCCCAGGGGGGCGAGCAGTACTTC.

This clonotype was detected a few times. The V gene is TRBV4-3, the J gene TRBJ2-7, with a possible D match to TRBD2 (5 bases). The germline V gene encodes CDR1 LGHNA and CDR2 YSLEER. Trimming left V 0 bases short and J 2 bases short, with 8 bases between. The CDR3 is 14 amino acids. The CDR3 loop is CASSQELGPYEQYF. The CDR3 nucleotides are TGCGCCAGCAGCCAAGAACTAGGCCCCTACGAGCAGTACTTC.

The chain carries TRBV12-3 or TRBV12-4 and TRBJ2-2, with 8 bases lining up with TRBD2. This CDR3 is built from 15 residues. Germline trimming cut 6 bases from V and 4 bases from J; bases unmatched to any gene: 7. This chain's CDR3 is CASRYSGTITGELFF. The CDR3 DNA follows: TGTGCCAGCAGGTATAGCGGGACCATCACCGGGGAGCTGTTTTTT.

The V gene is TRBV20-1, the J gene TRBJ2-5; 7 positions agree with TRBD2. Trimming took 6 bases from V and 4 from J; bases not matched to a gene: 5. The CDR3 sequence is 12 residues long. The V gene's germline CDR1 is DFQATT and CDR2 SNEGSKA (reference sequence). CDR3 amino acids: CSAPGGSETQYF. CDR3 nucleotides: TGCAGTGCCCCCGGGGGGTCAGAGACCCAGTACTTC.

The chain carries TRBV5-1 and TRBJ2-1, with TRBD1 matching over 7 bases. The germline gives CDR1 SGHRS, CDR2 YFSETQ. V was clipped by 2 bases and J by 5 bases; unmatched bases: 7. The CDR3 runs to 15 residues. CDR3 in amino acids: CASSLEPGQDNEQFF. CDR3 nucleotide sequence: TGCGCCAGCAGCTTAGAGCCTGGACAGGACAATGAGCAGTTCTTC.

The rearrangement joins TRBV29-1 to TRBJ2-1, with 7 bases matching TRBD2. Germline V gene sequence: CDR1 SQVTM, CDR2 ANQGSEA. The CDR3 covers 11 residues. The J segment lost 3 bases and the V segment lost 8 bases, leaving 1 base of the junction unmatched. As DNA, the CDR3 is TGCAGCTGGGGGGGCTACAATGAGCAGTTCTTC. This gives the protein CSWGGYNEQFF.

This clonotype has more than one count but fewer than ten. The chain employs TRBV20-1 and TRBJ1-5; 7 nucleotides match TRBD1. CDR1 and CDR2 (germline): DFQATT, SNEGSKA (reference sequence). The junction had 7 bases not matched to a gene; V was cut back by 5 bases and J by 6 bases. The CDR3 sequence is 13 residues long. The DNA for the CDR3 is TGCAGTGCTTTAACAGGGGTGATTCAGCCCCAGCATTTT. Its translation: CSALTGVIQPQHF.

As to this clonotype: One base away lies a much larger clone, so this may be a sequencing read error. This chain connects TRBV20-1 to TRBJ1-1; D is uncertain. V lost 3 bases and J 1 base, leaving 12 bases between the germline ends. The CDR3 has 14 residues. The germline V gene encodes CDR1 DFQATT and CDR2 SNEGSKA (reference sequence). The DNA for the CDR3 is TGCAGTGCTAGTATCCGGGTCGGGAACACTGAAGCTTTCTTT. It yields the protein CSASIRVGNTEAFF.

There are many counts of this clonotype. V usage is TRBV6-2 or TRBV6-3 and J usage is TRBJ2-1; 11 nucleotides agree with TRBD2. Germline CDR1 and CDR2: MNHEY and SVGEGT. Trimming removed 4 bases from V and 8 bases from J; junction bases left unmatched: 7. This CDR3 spans 15 amino acids. DNA of the CDR3: TGTGCCAGCAGTTTTCTAGCGGGAGGAAATGATGAGCAGTTCTTC. Its translation: CASSFLAGGNDEQFF.

This sequence joins TRBV7-9 and TRBJ2-7, with D uncertain. V lost 5 bases and J lost 0, with 14 bases in between. CDR3 length: 15 amino acids. CDR1 is SEHNR and CDR2 is FQNEAQ in the germline V gene (reference sequence). The CDR3 coding sequence is TGTGCCAGCAGCCCCCTCGGACGTCGCTCCTACGAGCAGTACTTC. Encoded protein: CASSPLGRRSYEQYF. Looking up the rest from reference TRBV7-9 and TRBJ2-7 gives the full variable domain: DTGVSQNPRHKITKRGQNVTFRCDPISEHNRLYWYRQTLGQGPEFLTYFQNEAQLEKSRLLSDRFSAERPKGSFSTLEIQRTEQGDSAMYLCASSPLGRRSYEQYFGPGTRLTVT.

V is TRBV11-2 and J is TRBJ2-2; 9 nucleotides agree with TRBD2. This CDR3 contains 16 residues. The J segment lost 5 bases and the V segment lost 5 bases, leaving 9 bases of the junction unmatched. The germline V gene encodes CDR1 SGHAT and CDR2 FQNNGV. The CDR3, as DNA: TGTGCCAGCAGCAAAATAGCGGGAGTAGGGACCGGGGAGCTGTTTTTT. This sequence encodes CASSKIAGVGTGELFF.

A word on this clonotype: The CDR3 does not end in the conserved phenylalanine or tryptophan, so this is likely a read error. V and J are TRBV20-1 and TRBJ2-7; TRBD1 matches at 7 bases. The CDR3 sequence is 13 residues long. Germline V gene data show CDR1 as DFQATT and CDR2 as SNEGSKA (reference sequence). Trimming at V came to 6 bases and at J to 3 bases, leaving 8 bases not matched to a gene. The CDR3: CSATTGFNYEQYI. CDR3 DNA: TGCAGTGCAACGACAGGGTTCAACTACGAGCAGTACATC.

The rearrangement links TRBV14 to TRBJ1-6, with 10 bases fitting TRBD1. V was clipped by 8 bases and J by 9 bases; unmatched bases: 4. The CDR3 extends over 13 amino acids. Germline CDR1 and CDR2: SGHDN and FVKESK. For the CDR3, the DNA is TGTGCCAGCGTCCGGGACAGGGGTTCACCCCTCCACTTT. Translating gives CASVRDRGSPLHF. The full variable domain, in which reference TRBV14 and TRBJ1-6 provide the parts outside the CDR3, is EAGVTQFPSHSVIEKGQTVTLRCDPISGHDNLYWYRRVMGKEIKFLLHFVKESKQDESGMPNNRFLAERTGGTYSTLKVQPAELEDSGVYFCASVRDRGSPLHFGNGTRLTVT.

The chain joins TRBV12-3 or TRBV12-4 to TRBJ2-1; no reliable D call. The CDR3 loop spans 17 amino acids. V lost 5 bases to trimming and J lost 3 bases, with 20 bases between them. The CDR3 DNA sequence: TGTGCCAGCAGTACCCAAACCGCAACCGCTTTCTACAATGAGCAGTTCTTC. It is translated as CASSTQTATAFYNEQFF.

This clonotype was observed a handful of times. The rearrangement joins TRBV5-5 to TRBJ2-7, with 7 bases matching TRBD1. The CDR3 contains 16 residues. Germline V gene lookup returns CDR1 SGHKS and CDR2 YYEKEE (reference sequence). J was trimmed by 0 bases and V by 0 bases; bases with no gene match: 6. For the CDR3, the DNA is TGTGCCAGCAGCTTGGCTGCGACAGGGAGCTCCTACGAGCAGTACTTC. As protein: CASSLAATGSSYEQYF.

This clonotype was seen only a few times. CDR3 sequence reads: CSVLTPRSSYNEQFF. The CDR3 coding sequence is TGCAGCGTTCTGACTCCCCGAAGCTCCTACAATGAGCAGTTCTTC. The chain links TRBV29-1 to TRBJ2-1; D not certain. The ends were cut back, 5 bases at V and 0 bases at J, with 14 bases in the middle. The germline V gene encodes CDR1 SQVTM and CDR2 ANQGSEA. The CDR3 runs 15 residues.

This clonotype was recorded many times. This rearrangement joins TRBV7-2 to TRBJ2-1; D is ambiguous. Trimming pared 4 bases from V and 15 bases from J, leaving 19 bases between. The CDR3 has 13 amino acids. Germline CDR1 and CDR2: SGHTA and FQGNSA. CDR3 coding DNA: TGTGCCAGCAGCTCTCTGACGGGCATGGACCCGTTCTTC. Protein product: CASSSLTGMDPFF.

The V and J genes are TRBV5-1 and TRBJ2-5; no clear D. The ends were cut back, 0 bases at V and 4 bases at J, with 13 bases in the middle. Germline V gene sequence: CDR1 SGHRS, CDR2 YFSETQ. CDR3 length equals 15 residues. Here the CDR3 DNA reads TGCGCCAGCAGCTTGGACTTTCGAGGCCGAGAGACCCAGTACTTC. Translation: CASSLDFRGRETQYF. The full variable domain, in which reference TRBV5-1 and TRBJ2-5 provide the parts outside the CDR3, is KAGVTQTPRYLIKTRGQQVTLSCSPISGHRSVSWYQQTPGQGLQFLFEYFSETQRNKGNFPGRFSGRQFSNSRSEMNVSTLELGDSALYLCASSLDFRGRETQYFGPGTRLLVL.

This clonotype was counted between two and nine times. J is TRBJ2-1 and V is TRBV7-3, with D possibly TRBD2 on 5 matching bases. From germline, CDR1 is SGHTA and CDR2 FQGTGA. Trimming pared 4 bases from V and 3 bases from J, leaving 13 bases between. The CDR3 loop spans 15 amino acids. In DNA, the CDR3 is TGTGCCAGCAGCTCTCTAGCAGGCAACTACAATGAGCAGTTCTTC. Protein product: CASSSLAGNYNEQFF.

The chain uses TRBV2 and TRBJ2-5; D is perhaps TRBD1 (6 bases). Germline CDR1 and CDR2: SNHLY and FYNNEI. The V end was cut by 1 base, the J end by 4 bases, with 13 bases between. The CDR3 runs to 15 residues. This CDR3 reads CASSEEETGRETQYF. The CDR3 nucleotides are TGTGCCAGCAGTGAAGAGGAAACAGGGCGAGAGACCCAGTACTTC. Full variable domain (remainder filled in from reference TRBV2 and TRBJ2-5): EPEVTQTPSHQVTQMGQEVILRCVPISNHLYFYWYRQILGQKVEFLVSFYNNEISEKSEIFDDQFSVERPDGSNFTLKIRSTKLEDSAMYFCASSEEETGRETQYFGPGTRLLVL.

V and J are TRBV30 and TRBJ1-5, with D unclear. V lost 3 bases and J lost 2, with 14 bases in between. Germline V gene lookup returns CDR1 GTSNPN and CDR2 SVGIG (reference sequence). The CDR3 sequence is 15 residues long. CDR3 nucleotides: TGTGCCTGGAGCCCCCCTAGGACCTGCAATCAGCCCCAGCATTTT. This translates into CAWSPPRTCNQPQHF. The whole variable domain, remainder taken from reference TRBV30 and TRBJ1-5, is SQTIHQWPATLVQPVGSPLSLECTVEGTSNPNLYWYRQAAGRGLQLLFYSVGIGQISSEVPQNLSASRPQDRQFILSSKKLLLSDSGFYLCAWSPPRTCNQPQHFGDGTRLSIL.

The chain has TRBV4-1 and TRBJ2-7; 8 positions match TRBD2. This CDR3 spans 16 amino acids. V lost 4 bases and J lost 2; bases outside the gene matches: 10. CDR1 is MGHRA, CDR2 YSYEKL, per germline. The CDR3: CASSREASLAAYEQYF. Written as DNA, the CDR3 is TGCGCCAGCAGCCGAGAAGCGTCACTAGCGGCCTACGAGCAGTACTTC.

The V gene is TRBV30, the J gene TRBJ2-6; D gene unclear. The CDR3 is 15 amino acids. The V gene's germline CDR1 is GTSNPN and CDR2 SVGIG (reference sequence). V gave up 4 bases and J gave up 0 bases, with 10 bases separating them. CDR3 bases: TGTGCCTGGACAATAGGCAGCTCTGGGGCCAACGTCCTGACTTTC. Translating gives CAWTIGSSGANVLTF.

This clonotype was seen more than once but under ten times. V is TRBV19 and J is TRBJ2-7; 7 positions agree with TRBD1. The germline V gene encodes CDR1 LNHDA and CDR2 SQIVND (reference sequence). V trimming: 4 bases; J trimming: 4 bases; junction bases outside the gene matches: 13. The CDR3 has 16 amino acids. The CDR3 here is CASSTPGREQGYEQYF. As DNA, the CDR3 is TGTGCCAGTAGTACTCCCGGTCGTGAACAGGGGTACGAGCAGTACTTC.

V and J are TRBV19 and TRBJ2-5, with 7 bases that match TRBD2. CDR3 size: 14 residues. Per the germline V gene, CDR1 is LNHDA and CDR2 is SQIVND (reference sequence). After removal of 3 bases from V and 3 bases from J, the junction contained 4 bases not matched to a gene. DNA of the CDR3: TGTGCCAGTAGTATCACTAGCGCAAAAGAGACCCAGTACTTC. The encoded protein is CASSITSAKETQYF.